This T cell receptor beta chain was recorded in a study of T cells after yellow fever vaccination. Regarding the study as a whole: Most primary-vaccination clones reappeared after the booster (about 95% CD4, around 88% CD8). High-abundance clonotypes from the bulk population could contaminate FACS-sorted repertoires. Relatively few clonotypes were ones that appeared in both CD4 and CD8 compartments.

This clonotype was observed a few times. The antigen is not known. The CDR3 sequence is 16 residues long. The ends were cut back, 2 bases at V and 8 bases at J, with 18 bases in the middle. Germline loops: CDR1 LNHNV, CDR2 YYDKDF (reference sequence). The study made its TCR cDNA through 5'RACE template switching. That step introduced a universal primer site along with UMIs. TCRdb called the 5' RACE reads again in MiXCR, with one record for every CDR3 protein. The sample records around 200,000 distinct CDR3 sequences, approximately 10% being singletons. The V call is TRBV15, the J call TRBJ2-2; weak D call: TRBD1 (7 bases). The specimen was CD8+ T cells sorted from PBMCs, collected 15 days after the yellow fever booster vaccination. The source is a man younger than 35 who received the YFV17D yellow fever vaccine. The CDR3 nucleotides read TGTGCCACCAGCAGAACGAGTCAGGGGGGTCTGGGGGAGCTGTTTTTT. Translation gives CATSRTSQGGLGELFF.